The 9 T cell receptor beta chains listed next were all sequenced from one sample in a study of OX40 agonist ivuxolimab in advanced cancers. Generated by immunoSEQ multiplex PCR, the TCRdb table keeps only in-frame clones and is missing some. The data contain tens of thousands of clones, 84% of them singletons. Here the sequenced sample was CD4+ or CD8+ T cells sorted from blood, taken in a trial of the OX40 agonist ivuxolimab. Receptors were obtained from an adult with an advanced solid tumor such as melanoma, head and neck, liver or kidney cancer.

V is TRBV7-2 and J is TRBJ2-2; 9 bases agree with TRBD1. Trimming removed 4 bases from V and 7 bases from J; junction bases left unmatched: 4. Germline V gives CDR1 SGHTA, CDR2 FQGNSA. The CDR3 loop spans 14 amino acids. The CDR3 sequence: CASSYRGRGGELFF. CDR3 bases: TGTGCCAGCAGCTACAGGGGGCGCGGCGGGGAGCTGTTTTTT.

This clone came up a few times. CDR3 protein: CASSLKGATDTQYF. DNA of the CDR3: TGTGCCAGCAGTTTAAAAGGGGCCACAGATACGCAGTATTTT. The chain employs TRBV27 and TRBJ2-3, with TRBD1 as a possible D gene (5 bases). Germline values: CDR1 MNHEY, CDR2 SMNVEV (reference sequence). V dropped 2 bases and J dropped 2 bases, with 8 bases sitting between them. The CDR3 is made up of 14 amino acids.

The CDR3 region has the DNA TGTGCCAGCAGTTTCCCTGGGGGCAGGATCTATGGCTACACCTTC. It specifies CASSFPGGRIYGYTF. The gene calls are TRBV28 and TRBJ1-2; TRBD1 might be the D (6 bases). Trimming cost V 3 bases and J 4 bases, with 15 bases left between them. Germline CDR1 MDHEN, CDR2 SYDVKM. The CDR3 contains 15 residues.

The chain links TRBV29-1 to TRBJ2-7; TRBD2 is a possible D gene (5 bases). The CDR3 length is 12 residues. The V end was cut by 6 bases, the J end by 0 bases, with 9 bases between. CDR1 SQVTM and CDR2 ANQGSEA come from the germline V gene. The CDR3 sequence is CSVGRDSYEQYF. In nucleotides, the CDR3 is TGCAGCGTCGGACGGGACTCCTACGAGCAGTACTTC.

Written as DNA, the CDR3 is TGTGCCAGCAGCGTGCAGGGTGTCCCCTACGAGCAGTACTTC. Its translation is CASSVQGVPYEQYF. This chain joins TRBV9 and TRBJ2-7, with D possibly being TRBD1 (5 bases). This CDR3 spans 14 amino acids. V dropped 2 bases and J dropped 2 bases, with 11 bases sitting between them. Germline assignment: CDR1 SGDLS and CDR2 YYNGEE.

The V call is TRBV18, the J call TRBJ1-3; TRBD1 matches at 9 bases. CDR3 length: 16 amino acids. Germline V gene lookup returns CDR1 KGHSH and CDR2 LQKENI. V dropped 4 bases and J dropped 0; count of bases not matched to a gene: 4. As DNA, the CDR3 is TGTGCCAGCTCACTTACAGGGGGCGCCTCTGGAAACACCATATATTTT. Its protein is CASSLTGGASGNTIYF.

The chain links TRBV27 to TRBJ2-5; D is unresolved. The J call may be wrong; the DNA end is better matched by TRBJ2-7. This CDR3 comprises 15 residues. Germline values: CDR1 MNHEY, CDR2 SMNVEV (reference sequence). The CDR3 protein is CASSSVGINVYEQYF. CDR3 DNA: TGTGCCAGCAGTTCCGTAGGTATTAACGTGTACGAGCAGTACTTC.

The chain uses TRBV2 and TRBJ1-4; D gene unclear. Germline V lookup: CDR1 SNHLY, CDR2 FYNNEI. CDR3 length: 15 amino acids. The V end was cut by 1 base, the J end by 4 bases, with 10 bases between. In nucleotides, the CDR3 is TGTGCCAGCAGTGAAGGTGGGCAGCTTAATGAAAAACTGTTTTTT. Amino acids: CASSEGGQLNEKLFF.

The V call is TRBV7-2, the J call TRBJ1-1, with TRBD1 as a possible D gene (5 bases). The CDR3 length is 15 residues. Germline V lookup: CDR1 SGHTA, CDR2 FQGNSA. Trimming removed 1 base from V and 1 base from J, with 10 bases in between. CDR3 nucleotides: TGTGCCAGCAGCTTAGTACGGGGCCAGAACACTGAAGCTTTCTTT. Translation: CASSLVRGQNTEAFF. The entire variable domain, with the rest obtained from reference TRBV7-2 and TRBJ1-1, is as follows: GAGVSQSPSNKVTEKGKDVELRCDPISGHTALYWYRQSLGQGLEFLIYFQGNSAPDKSGLPSDRFSAERTGGSVSTLTIQRTQQEDSAVYLCASSLVRGQNTEAFFGQGTRLTVV.